The 10 T cell receptor beta chains in this list originate from one sample, sequenced in a study of blood T cell repertoires in COVID-19. Libraries were prepared by immunoSEQ multiplex PCR; TCRdb keeps only in-frame clonotypes and omits some of them. Here the sample spans some 110,000 clones, roughly 92% being singletons. Sequenced material: peripheral blood. These TCRs come from a man aged 45-65 years with COVID-19, enrolled during active disease.

V and J are TRBV2 and TRBJ2-7; 9 bases fit TRBD1. The CDR3 has 13 residues. With 5 bases clipped from V and 5 bases from J, the junction kept 4 bases outside the gene matches. Germline CDR1 SNHLY, CDR2 FYNNEI. This CDR3 reads CASSPGQGHEQYV. DNA of the CDR3: TGTGCCAGCAGTCCGGGACAGGGCCACGAGCAGTACGTC.

The rearrangement links TRBV10-2 to TRBJ1-3, with D uncertain. The CDR3 totals 15 residues. Trimming took 7 bases from V and 0 from J, leaving 13 bases between them. CDR1 WSHSY and CDR2 SAAADI come from the germline V gene. In nucleotides, the CDR3 is TGCGCCAGCACCCTGAGTACTAGCTCTGGAAACACCATATATTTT. It is translated as CASTLSTSSGNTIYF.

The chain carries TRBV3-1 (or the pseudogene TRBV3-2) and TRBJ2-7, with unresolved D. The CDR3 loop spans 14 amino acids. The ends were cut back, 0 bases at V and 2 bases at J, with 8 bases in the middle. Germline CDR1 LGHDT, CDR2 YNNKEL (reference sequence). CDR3 DNA sequence: TGTGCCAGCAGCCAAGAGAGCCGGGCCTACGAGCAGTACTTC. This codes for CASSQESRAYEQYF.

CDR3 loop: CAINPGAGNEQFF. The DNA for the CDR3 is TGTGCCATCAACCCGGGAGCGGGGAATGAGCAGTTCTTC. The chain joins TRBV10-3 to TRBJ2-1; the match to TRBD2 covers 7 bases. CDR3 size: 13 residues. Trimming removed 7 bases from V and 7 bases from J; junction bases left unmatched: 7. The V gene's germline CDR1 is ENHRY and CDR2 SYGVKD.

The chain uses TRBV24-1 and TRBJ2-5, with 9 nucleotides matching TRBD2. The CDR3 totals 14 residues. Germline lookup yields CDR1 KGHDR and CDR2 SFDVKD. The trim removed 7 bases at V and 5 bases at J, leaving 7 bases unmatched. The CDR3, as DNA: TGTGCCACCAGCCCAGCGGGAGGAGTTGAGACCCAGTACTTC. Translated: CATSPAGGVETQYF.

The genes are TRBV19 and TRBJ2-7; TRBD2 matches 10 bases. Germline lookup yields CDR1 LNHDA and CDR2 SQIVND (reference sequence). The length of the CDR3 is 15 residues. The J segment lost 3 bases and the V segment lost 2 bases, leaving 4 bases of the junction unmatched. The CDR3 protein is CASSIRLAGVYEQYF. In DNA form, the CDR3 reads TGTGCCAGTAGTATAAGGCTAGCGGGAGTCTACGAGCAGTACTTC.

The chain links TRBV5-5 to TRBJ2-7; 11 nucleotides agree with TRBD1. This CDR3 comprises 15 residues. The germline V gene encodes CDR1 SGHKS and CDR2 YYEKEE (reference sequence). J gave up 6 bases and V 5 bases, and 10 bases lay outside the gene matches. CDR3 sequence (DNA): TGTGCCAGCAGTCCAGGACAGGGGGCACCGCTCGAGCAGTACTTC. This translates into CASSPGQGAPLEQYF.

J is TRBJ1-2 and V is TRBV18, with D perhaps matching TRBD1 (5 bases). The CDR3 consists of 15 residues. V gave up 2 bases and J gave up 2 bases, with 12 bases separating them. Germline CDR1 is KGHSH and CDR2 is LQKENI. Here the CDR3 reads CASSPSGAGNYGYTF. CDR3 sequence (DNA): TGTGCCAGCTCACCATCCGGCGCAGGGAACTATGGCTACACCTTC. Supplemented by reference TRBV18 and TRBJ1-2, the full variable domain reads NAGVMQNPRHLVRRRGQEARLRCSPMKGHSHVYWYRQLPEEGLKFMVYLQKENIIDESGMPKERFSAEFPKEGPSILRIQQVVRGDSAAYFCASSPSGAGNYGYTFGSGTRLTVV.

The chain joins TRBV30 to TRBJ1-1, with a possible D match to TRBD1 (6 bases). Germline V gives CDR1 GTSNPN, CDR2 SVGIG (reference sequence). The CDR3 is made up of 15 amino acids. V lost 1 base to trimming and J lost 6 bases, with 18 bases between them. DNA of the CDR3: TGTGCCTGGAGTGGTAGGGGGGGGAATACCCCTGAAGCTTTCTTT. Amino acid sequence: CAWSGRGGNTPEAFF.

The chain employs TRBV7-2 and TRBJ2-7, with D possibly matching TRBD1 (6 bases). Germline values: CDR1 SGHTA, CDR2 FQGNSA. The CDR3 extends over 14 amino acids. Trimming stripped 2 bases from V and 6 bases from J, with 14 bases between. The CDR3 loop reads CASSLYPGVGEQYF. As DNA, the CDR3 is TGTGCCAGCAGCTTATACCCAGGGGTTGGCGAGCAGTACTTC.